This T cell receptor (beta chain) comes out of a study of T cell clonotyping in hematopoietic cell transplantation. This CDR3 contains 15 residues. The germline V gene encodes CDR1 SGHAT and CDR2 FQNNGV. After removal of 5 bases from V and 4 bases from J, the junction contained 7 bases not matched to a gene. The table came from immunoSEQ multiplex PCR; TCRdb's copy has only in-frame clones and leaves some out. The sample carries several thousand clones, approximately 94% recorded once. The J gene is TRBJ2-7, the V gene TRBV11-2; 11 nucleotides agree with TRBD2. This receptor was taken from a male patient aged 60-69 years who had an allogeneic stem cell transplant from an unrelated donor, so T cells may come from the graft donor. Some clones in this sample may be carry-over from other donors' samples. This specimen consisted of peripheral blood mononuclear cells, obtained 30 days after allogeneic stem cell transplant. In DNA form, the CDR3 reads TGTGCCAGCAGCACGGGACTAGCGGAGACTTACGAGCAGTACTTC. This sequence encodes CASSTGLAETYEQYF.